A selection of T cell receptor beta chains follows, all from one sample in a study of human T cells and chemical hapten exposure. TCRdb independently ran MiXCR on the RACE reads; one entry per CDR3 protein. The sample has approximately 340,000 distinct CDR3 sequences; 6% to 8.5% are singletons. The specimen was whole blood, collected in connection with sensitization to the hapten diphenylcyclopropenone (DPC). Receptor source: a woman aged 18-35 years with alopecia areata. Some clones in this sample may be carry-over from other donors' samples. CDR3s include the opening cysteine and the closing phenylalanine or tryptophan. A D gene is named only where the DNA matches it firmly. Expanded clones are given a class, and other clones once, few, many or no size at all.

TRBJ2-7 | TRBV3-1 | few | . | CASSLRTATYEQYF | TGTGCCAGCAGCCTCCGGACTGCAACCTACGAGCAGTACTTC
TRBJ1-5 | TRBV19 | . | . | CASSIFGGYSNQPQHF | TGTGCCAGTAGTATTTTCGGGGGTTATAGCAATCAGCCCCAGCATTTT
TRBJ2-7 | TRBV7-9 | . | TRBD2 | CASSLDGTIYEQYF | TGTGCCAGCAGCTTAGACGGGACTATCTACGAGCAGTACTTC
TRBJ1-3 | TRBV9 | . | TRBD1 | CASSRTGATLSGNTIYF | TGTGCCAGCAGCCGTACAGGGGCCACACTCTCTGGAAACACCATATATTTT
TRBJ2-3 | TRBV20-1 | few | . | CSAPRSGLRHTDTQYF | TGCAGTGCTCCCCGATCCGGACTCCGGCACACAGATACGCAGTATTTT
TRBJ2-5 | TRBV27 | few | . | CASSLSPIQETQYF | TGTGCCAGCAGTTTATCGCCCATCCAAGAGACCCAGTACTTC
TRBJ2-7 | TRBV6-6 | many | . | CASSYGDRDEQYF | TGTGCCAGCAGTTACGGGGACCGGGACGAGCAGTACTTC
TRBJ1-6 | TRBV18 | . | . | CASSPGLFNSDPLHF | TGTGCCAGCTCACCAGGCCTCTTTAATAGTGACCCCCTCCACTTT
TRBJ2-7 | TRBV6-2/TRBV6-3 | many | TRBD2 | CASRNALNSGGAYEQYF | TGTGCCAGCAGGAACGCCCTCAATAGCGGGGGGGCCTACGAGCAGTACTTC
TRBJ1-1 | TRBV28 | many | TRBD1 | CASSARTGFEAFF | TGTGCCAGCAGCGCTAGGACAGGGTTTGAAGCTTTCTTT
TRBJ2-7 | TRBV6-1 | few | TRBD1 | CASSATQGQGTSYEQYF | TGTGCCAGCAGTGCGACACAAGGACAGGGAACCTCCTACGAGCAGTACTTC
TRBJ2-7 | TRBV10-3 | . | TRBD1 | CAISEWGQETYEQYF | TGTGCCATCAGTGAGTGGGGACAGGAAACCTACGAGCAGTACTTC
TRBJ2-5 | TRBV4-1 | many | . | CASSQDGRVIQETQYF | TGCGCCAGCAGCCAAGATGGCCGAGTTATACAAGAGACCCAGTACTTC
TRBJ2-3 | TRBV10-3 | . | . | CAIRGASTDTQYF | TGTGCCATCAGGGGCGCGAGCACAGATACGCAGTATTTT
TRBJ2-5 | TRBV11-3 | . | . | CASSLGTTLTQYF | TGTGCCAGCAGCTTAGGGACCACGTTAACCCAGTACTTC
TRBJ2-3 | TRBV29-1 | many | TRBD2 | CSVEGLGASGGPSTDTQYF | TGCAGCGTTGAAGGACTCGGGGCTAGCGGGGGGCCTAGCACAGATACGCAGTATTTT
TRBJ2-5 | TRBV7-9 | many | TRBD1 | CASSTYPGQGEETQYF | TGTGCCAGCAGCACTTATCCGGGACAGGGGGAAGAGACCCAGTACTTC
TRBJ1-1 | TRBV12-3/TRBV12-4 | many | . | CASRDPLREDTEAFF | TGTGCCAGCAGGGACCCGTTGAGGGAAGACACTGAAGCTTTCTTT
TRBJ1-1 | TRBV4-1 | many | TRBD1 | CASSQPSPGQGTRDTEAFF | TGCGCCAGCAGCCAACCCTCTCCAGGACAGGGAACGCGGGACACTGAAGCTTTCTTT
TRBJ2-5 | TRBV4-3 | many | . | CASSQTLGFEKTQYF | TGCGCCAGCAGCCAAACACTAGGCTTCGAGAAGACCCAGTACTTC
TRBJ1-5 | TRBV4-3 | . | . | CASSQALGRGNQPQHF | TGCGCCAGCAGCCAAGCCCTTGGACGGGGCAATCAGCCCCAGCATTTT
TRBJ1-1 | TRBV18 | few | . | CASSPGQGWTEAFF | TGTGCCAGCTCACCAGGGCAGGGATGGACTGAAGCTTTCTTT
TRBJ2-7 | TRBV5-1 | . | . | CASSHDSSYEQYF | TGCGCCAGCAGCCATGACAGTTCCTACGAGCAGTACTTC
TRBJ1-1 | TRBV28 | . | . | CASSSGRELRGEAFF | TGTGCCAGCAGCTCCGGACGCGAACTCCGGGGTGAAGCTTTCTTT
TRBJ1-1 | TRBV4-1 | . | . | CASGVRFIGGTEAFF | TGCGCCAGCGGGGTGAGGTTCATCGGGGGAACTGAAGCTTTCTTT
TRBJ2-7 | TRBV9 | many | . | CASSVAGHAYEQYF | TGTGCCAGCAGCGTAGCAGGGCATGCCTACGAGCAGTACTTC
TRBJ2-3 | TRBV5-6 | few | TRBD2 | CASSLKLAGGDTQYF | TGTGCCAGCAGCTTGAAACTAGCGGGGGGAGATACGCAGTATTTT
TRBJ2-3 | TRBV10-3 | few | . | CAISGPTDTQYF | TGTGCCATCAGTGGGCCGACAGATACGCAGTATTTT
TRBJ1-2 | TRBV27 | few | TRBD1 | CASSLIWDRTRRYGYTF | TGTGCCAGCAGCCTTATTTGGGACAGGACACGACGCTATGGCTACACCTTC
TRBJ2-1 | TRBV20-1 | few | TRBD2 | CSARPAGGARDEQFF | TGCAGTGCTAGGCCAGCGGGGGGGGCTCGGGATGAGCAGTTCTTC
TRBJ1-2 | TRBV2 | few | . | CASTLLGTDGYTF | TGTGCCAGCACTCTTCTGGGGACGGATGGCTACACCTTC
TRBJ2-3 | TRBV6-6 | . | TRBD2 | CASSYSGLAGESDTQYF | TGTGCCAGCAGTTATAGTGGACTAGCGGGGGAATCAGATACGCAGTATTTT
TRBJ2-5 | TRBV18 | many | . | CASSPLKGQETQYF | TGTGCCAGCTCACCACTCAAGGGCCAAGAGACCCAGTACTTC
TRBJ2-7 | TRBV20-1 | . | TRBD2 | CSARFGGGTYEQYF | TGCAGTGCTAGATTTGGGGGGGGTACCTACGAGCAGTACTTC
TRBJ2-7 | TRBV6-1 | few | . | CASSELGEQYF | TGTGCCAGCAGTGAACTGGGCGAGCAGTACTTC
TRBJ2-4 | TRBV5-1 | few | . | CASSSEQGYLAKNIQYF | TGCGCCAGCAGCTCAGAACAGGGTTATCTAGCCAAAAACATTCAGTACTTC
TRBJ2-7 | TRBV5-1 | . | TRBD1 | CASSYRDRGRDEQYF | TGCGCCAGCAGCTACCGGGACAGGGGGCGAGACGAGCAGTACTTC
TRBJ1-2 | TRBV20-1 | many | . | CSARVEGDYGYTF | TGCAGTGCTAGAGTGGAGGGGGACTATGGCTACACCTTC
TRBJ2-3 | TRBV20-1 | few | TRBD2 | CSARDNWRGFTDTQYF | TGCAGTGCTAGAGATAATTGGCGGGGGTTCACAGATACGCAGTATTTT
TRBJ2-1 | TRBV7-2 | . | TRBD1 | CASSSQTRTGGYNEQFF | TGTGCCAGCAGCTCCCAAACGAGGACAGGGGGCTACAATGAGCAGTTCTTC
TRBJ2-3 | TRBV5-4 | many | TRBD1 | CASSRTGGLDTQYF | TGTGCCAGCAGCAGGACAGGGGGCTTAGATACGCAGTATTTT
TRBJ1-2 | TRBV4-3 | . | . | CASSQAPGTYGYTF | TGCGCCAGCAGCCAAGCTCCAGGAACCTATGGCTACACCTTC
TRBJ2-1 | TRBV6-6 | . | . | CASRLSSGDYNEQFF | TGTGCCAGCAGGTTATCGTCGGGGGACTACAATGAGCAGTTCTTC
TRBJ1-2 | TRBV29-1 | few | . | CSVEDRSSNYGYTF | TGCAGCGTTGAAGACAGGTCGAGTAACTATGGCTACACCTTC
TRBJ2-3 | TRBV20-1 | . | . | CSARHSISTDTQYF | TGCAGTGCTAGACACTCAATTAGCACAGATACGCAGTATTTT
TRBJ1-1 | TRBV10-3 | . | TRBD1 | CAISPGQGSYTEAFF | TGTGCCATCAGTCCGGGACAGGGATCTTACACTGAAGCTTTCTTT
TRBJ1-4 | TRBV20-1 | few | TRBD1 | CSASPAGTEDEKLFF | TGCAGTGCTAGTCCTGCCGGGACAGAAGATGAAAAACTGTTTTTT
TRBJ2-3 | TRBV6-2/TRBV6-3 | many | . | CASSYSITDRTDTQYF | TGTGCCAGCAGTTACTCAATTACGGATCGCACAGATACGCAGTATTTT
TRBJ1-2 | TRBV29-1 | few | TRBD1 | CSVKGTGEYGYTF | TGCAGCGTAAAAGGGACAGGGGAATATGGCTACACCTTC
TRBJ2-4 | TRBV18 | many | TRBD1 | CASSPSGGKNIQYF | TGTGCCAGCTCACCATCAGGGGGCAAAAACATTCAGTACTTC
TRBJ1-1 | TRBV5-1 | few | TRBD1 | CASSLTGTGVEAFF | TGCGCCAGCAGCTTGACCGGGACAGGGGTTGAAGCTTTCTTT
TRBJ1-3 | TRBV20-1 | . | . | CSARDRGYAGNTIYF | TGCAGTGCTAGAGACAGAGGGTACGCCGGAAACACCATATATTTT
TRBJ2-5 | TRBV18 | . | . | CASSPRMYVGQQETQYF | TGTGCCAGCTCACCACGAATGTACGTCGGACAGCAAGAGACCCAGTACTTC
TRBJ1-1 | TRBV29-1 | many | . | CSVGRSGNTEAFF | TGCAGCGTAGGAAGAAGTGGGAACACTGAAGCTTTCTTT